This passage covers 7 T cell receptor beta chains from one sample sequenced in a study of T cell responses to AZD1222 COVID-19 vaccine. The table came from immunoSEQ multiplex PCR; TCRdb's copy has only in-frame clones and leaves some out. The table has around 130,000 clones, 85% to 90% seen once. This sample comprised peripheral blood, obtained on day 0 of AZD1222 vaccination. The source of these receptors is an adult in good health.

This chain uses TRBV12-3 or TRBV12-4 with TRBJ1-2, with D maybe TRBD1 (6 bases). This CDR3 comprises 12 residues. The V end lost 4 bases, the J end lost 4 bases, and 7 bases lay between the germline ends. The CDR3 DNA sequence: TGTGCCAGCAGTTACAGGGTCTATGGCTACACCTTC. Encoded protein: CASSYRVYGYTF.

The chain carries TRBV6-5 and TRBJ2-3, with 10 positions matching TRBD2. CDR3 size: 15 residues. The trim removed 6 bases at V and 0 bases at J, leaving 3 bases unmatched. Germline-derived CDR1 and CDR2 are MNHEY and SVGAGI. CDR3 loop: CASRQTSGSTDTQYF. DNA of the CDR3: TGTGCCAGCAGGCAGACTAGCGGGAGCACAGATACGCAGTATTTT.

The chain recombines TRBV9 with TRBJ1-4, with 8 positions matching TRBD1. Per germline, CDR1 SGDLS and CDR2 YYNGEE. The V gene end was trimmed by 3 bases and the J gene end by 16 bases; junction bases not matched to a gene: 2. The CDR3 extends over 10 amino acids. CDR3 amino acids: CASSGQGPFF. In DNA form, the CDR3 reads TGTGCCAGCAGCGGACAGGGGCCGTTTTTT.

The chain carries TRBV7-9 and TRBJ2-5, with D possibly TRBD1 on 6 matching bases. The V end was cut by 7 bases, the J end by 0 bases, with 18 bases between. Germline V gene lookup returns CDR1 SEHNR and CDR2 FQNEAQ (reference sequence). This CDR3 has 16 amino acids. CDR3 DNA: TGTGCCAGCACCCTCGGTAGGGGGAAGTACCAAGAGACCCAGTACTTC. This gives the protein CASTLGRGKYQETQYF.

The chain uses TRBV7-2 and TRBJ2-5; D unresolved. Between the trimmed V and J ends, which lost 5 bases and 2 bases, there was a span of 3 bases. Per germline, CDR1 SGHTA and CDR2 FQGNSA. This CDR3 spans 11 amino acids. CDR3 coding DNA: TGTGCCAGCAGCGTACAAGAGACCCAGTACTTC. It encodes CASSVQETQYF. The full variable domain, its missing parts supplied by reference TRBV7-2 and TRBJ2-5, is GAGVSQSPSNKVTEKGKDVELRCDPISGHTALYWYRQSLGQGLEFLIYFQGNSAPDKSGLPSDRFSAERTGGSVSTLTIQRTQQEDSAVYLCASSVQETQYFGPGTRLLVL.

V and J are TRBV11-2 and TRBJ2-1, with 8 bases fitting TRBD2. J was trimmed by 7 bases and V by 5 bases; bases with no gene match: 19. The CDR3 covers 18 residues. Germline CDR1 SGHAT, CDR2 FQNNGV. CDR3 residues: CASSPSTVSSGRGNEQFF. The DNA for the CDR3 is TGTGCCAGCAGCCCTTCTACCGTTTCGAGCGGGAGAGGGAATGAGCAGTTCTTC.

The chain uses TRBV5-4 and TRBJ2-1; possible D gene TRBD2, 6 bases. V was cut by 1 base and J by 9 bases, with 14 bases left in between. This CDR3 spans 14 amino acids. Germline V gives CDR1 SGHNT, CDR2 YYREEE (reference sequence). CDR3 nucleotides: TGTGCCAGCAGCTTGACGATGGAGGGACTTGAGCAGTTCTTC. Amino acids: CASSLTMEGLEQFF.